What follows describes a single TCR beta chain. This specimen belongs to a study of blood T cell repertoires in COVID-19. In the original analysis: For nucleated cells, counts were estimated from reference gene primer amplification. The data were produced by immunoSEQ multiplex PCR, yet TCRdb's version contains in-frame clones alone and is incomplete. V and J calls and clone size are copied from that table; D and trimming were computed from the DNA. The data contain approximately 210,000 clones, around 80% of them seen just once; the ten biggest clones take up 5.1%. Trimming shortened V by 1 base and J by 4 bases, and 13 bases separated the two germline ends. The CDR3 runs to 16 residues. Germline assignment: CDR1 LNHDA and CDR2 SQIVND (reference sequence).

Sequenced material: peripheral blood. The TCR was taken from a human donor in a cohort sampled during active COVID-19. The chain couples TRBV19 to TRBJ1-4; D is perhaps TRBD1 (5 bases). For the CDR3, the DNA is TGTGCCAGTAGTATAGGGAGACAGAGAGTTAATGAAAAACTGTTTTTT. Translating gives CASSIGRQRVNEKLFF.